The present TCR beta chain was sequenced within a study of blood T cell repertoires in COVID-19. About the research overall: Collection of acute and convalescent COVID-19 samples took place in the United States, Italy and Spain. PBMCs, B-cell-depleted T cells, or T cells provided the cDNA or gDNA that made up the material.

This CDR3 spans 20 amino acids. Germline assignment: CDR1 KGHSH and CDR2 LQKENI. Deletions cut 1 base from V and 5 bases from J, with 27 bases between. How the authors handled the data: By means of reference gene primer amplification, nucleated cell counts were estimated. The data were produced by immunoSEQ multiplex PCR, yet TCRdb's version contains in-frame clones alone and is incomplete. V and J calls plus clone size are reproduced from that table; the DNA served to infer D and trimming. The sample yields 15,000 to 20,000 clones, approximately 90% seen once. In its sample, this clone was seen once.

The chain has TRBV18 and TRBJ1-5, with a tentative D call TRBD1 (6 bases). Specimen: peripheral blood. The TCR was taken from a middle-aged man with active COVID-19. CDR3 sequence reads: CASSPQRLRGPSKGDQPQHF. The CDR3 coding sequence is TGTGCCAGCTCACCACAAAGGCTCAGGGGCCCCTCCAAGGGTGATCAGCCCCAGCATTTT.